The 4 T cell receptor beta chains in this list originate from one sample, sequenced in a study of graft-versus-host responses after intestinal transplantation. Antigens for these TCRs are unknown. Profiled with immunoSEQ multiplex PCR; TCRdb holds only in-frame clones, not every one. This sample has about 110,000 clones, with 93% found just once. Sequencing was performed on unstimulated CD8+ T cells sorted from spleen or lymph node cells, taken before transplant. The receptors originated from a human donor who was the organ donor for an intestinal transplant.

The CDR3 region is CASSLGGAGQPQHF. The CDR3 nucleotides read TGTGCCAGCAGTTTAGGGGGGGCCGGTCAGCCCCAGCATTTT. The chain employs TRBV27 and TRBJ1-5, with a tentative D call TRBD1 (6 bases). CDR1 and CDR2 from the germline V gene are MNHEY and SMNVEV (reference sequence). Trimming pared 2 bases from V and 6 bases from J, leaving 11 bases between. This CDR3 spans 14 amino acids.

The chain couples TRBV27 to TRBJ2-7, with D perhaps being TRBD1 or TRBD2 (5 bases each). V was cut by 6 bases and J by 3 bases, with 12 bases left in between. This CDR3 has 13 residues. CDR1 and CDR2 from the germline V gene are MNHEY and SMNVEV (reference sequence). The CDR3 DNA sequence: TGTGCCAGCAGCTTCCAGGGAGACTACGAGCAGTACTTC. Translating it yields CASSFQGDYEQYF.

The chain couples TRBV13 to TRBJ2-7; D is unclear. Germline-derived CDR1 and CDR2 are PRHDT and FYEKMQ (reference sequence). Between the trimmed V and J ends, which lost 0 bases and 5 bases, there was a span of 11 bases. The CDR3 has 14 residues. The CDR3 DNA sequence: TGTGCCAGCAGCTTAGGGGTAGGGTCCCACGAGCAGTACTTC. Translated, it gives CASSLGVGSHEQYF. The full variable domain, rest sourced from reference TRBV13 and TRBJ2-7, is AAGVIQSPRHLIKEKRETATLKCYPIPRHDTVYWYQQGPGQDPQFLISFYEKMQSDKGSIPDRFSAQQFSDYHSELNMSSLELGDSALYFCASSLGVGSHEQYFGPGTRLTVT.

The chain joins TRBV6-6 to TRBJ1-2; TRBD1 aligns across 8 bases. This CDR3 is built from 14 residues. CDR1 MNHNY and CDR2 SVGAGI come from the germline V gene (reference sequence). J lost 4 bases, V lost 6 bases, and 7 bases had no gene match. CDR3 DNA: TGTGCCAGCAGAATACCCGGACAGGGCTATGGCTACACCTTC. Its protein product is CASRIPGQGYGYTF.